The 31 T cell receptor beta chains below come from one sample, sequenced in a study of blood T cell repertoires in COVID-19. The assay was immunoSEQ multiplex PCR, and TCRdb's table has in-frame clones only and misses some. The sample comprises 240,000 or so clones, roughly 90% of which are singletons, and about 7% rests with the top ten. What was sequenced was peripheral blood. The receptors stem from a man in his 60s who had recovered from COVID-19.

V gene TRBV12-5 combines with J gene TRBJ2-5; weak D call: TRBD2 (6 bases). The germline V gene has CDR1 LGHNT and CDR2 FRNRAP. This CDR3 comprises 16 residues. Trimming took 3 bases from V and 5 from J, leaving 19 bases between them. In nucleotides, the CDR3 is TGTGCTAGTGGTTTTGTACCTAGGCTTGGGGGGGAGACCCAGTACTTC. Its protein product is CASGFVPRLGGETQYF. Together with reference TRBV12-5 and TRBJ2-5, the CDR3 gives the full variable domain: DARVTQTPRHKVTEMGQEVTMRCQPILGHNTVFWYRQTMMQGLELLAYFRNRAPLDDSGMPKDRFSAEMPDATLATLKIQPSEPRDSAVYFCASGFVPRLGGETQYFGPGTRLLVL.

J is TRBJ2-6 and V is TRBV6-2 or TRBV6-3; 9 bases map to TRBD1. Germline CDR1 MNHEY, CDR2 SVGEGT. The CDR3 runs to 20 residues. With V trimmed by 2 bases and J by 2 bases, 13 bases remained unmatched. This chain's CDR3 is CASSYHRDRATLTGANVLTF. In DNA form, the CDR3 reads TGTGCCAGCAGTTACCACCGGGACAGGGCCACTCTCACTGGGGCCAACGTCCTGACTTTC.

The V gene is TRBV9, the J gene TRBJ2-5; D is possibly TRBD2 (5 bases). Germline V lookup: CDR1 SGDLS, CDR2 YYNGEE. The ends were cut back, 3 bases at V and 2 bases at J, with 11 bases in the middle. The CDR3 loop spans 14 amino acids. The CDR3: CASSEDPGQETQYF. The DNA for the CDR3 is TGTGCCAGCAGCGAGGACCCGGGGCAAGAGACCCAGTACTTC. Supplemented by reference TRBV9 and TRBJ2-5, the full variable domain reads DSGVTQTPKHLITATGQRVTLRCSPRSGDLSVYWYQQSLDQGLQFLIQYYNGEERAKGNILERFSAQQFPDLHSELNLSSLELGDSALYFCASSEDPGQETQYFGPGTRLLVL.

The chain employs TRBV7-2 and TRBJ1-1, with D perhaps matching TRBD1 (5 bases). From germline, CDR1 is SGHTA and CDR2 FQGNSA. Trimming removed 2 bases from V and 13 bases from J, with 14 bases in between. The CDR3 runs 12 residues. CDR3: CASSLNAGNFFF. DNA of the CDR3: TGTGCCAGCAGCTTAAATGCAGGGAACTTTTTCTTT.

The chain joins TRBV5-4 to TRBJ1-2, with 8 bases identical to TRBD1. Germline-derived CDR1 and CDR2 are SGHNT and YYREEE (reference sequence). With 1 base clipped from V and 7 bases from J, the junction kept 12 bases outside the gene matches. This CDR3 region has 16 residues. CDR3 DNA: TGTGCCAGCAGCTTGTGGGGGCAGGGGGCTCTGACTGGCTACACCTTC. Its protein product is CASSLWGQGALTGYTF.

V is TRBV5-1 and J is TRBJ1-2; D gene ambiguous. The CDR3 has 15 amino acids. Germline CDR1 and CDR2: SGHRS and YFSETQ. Trimming left V 1 base short and J 1 base short, with 11 bases between. For the CDR3, the DNA is TGCGCCAGCAGCTTGAATTTGCGGGATAACTATGGCTACACCTTC. Amino acids: CASSLNLRDNYGYTF.

The genes are TRBV12-3 or TRBV12-4 and TRBJ1-2; D is unresolved. Deletions cut 8 bases from V and 4 bases from J, with 8 bases between. This CDR3 has 11 residues. The CDR3 nucleotides read TGTGCCAGCGCAACAGTCTATGGCTACACCTTC. Translation gives CASATVYGYTF.

The rearrangement joins TRBV5-6 to TRBJ2-7; D is perhaps TRBD1 (6 bases). This CDR3 has 13 residues. V was pared by 4 bases and J by 7 bases, with 15 bases between. From germline, CDR1 is SGHDT and CDR2 YYEEEE. For the CDR3, the DNA is TGTGCCAGCAGCATCCGCCCGGACAGAGAGCAGTACTTC. This codes for CASSIRPDREQYF.

This clone was counted only a few times. This chain links TRBV19 with TRBJ1-3, with D perhaps TRBD1 (5 bases). V lost 7 bases and J lost 1, with 14 bases in between. The length of the CDR3 is 15 residues. Per germline, CDR1 LNHDA and CDR2 SQIVND (reference sequence). CDR3 amino acids: CASINRLASGNTIYF. DNA for the CDR3: TGTGCCAGTATCAACAGGTTAGCATCTGGAAACACCATATATTTT.

This rearrangement joins TRBV9 to TRBJ2-2, with 7 bases that match TRBD1. The V and J ends lost 3 bases and 5 bases, in that order; junction bases with no gene match: 13. The CDR3 loop spans 17 amino acids. Germline assignment: CDR1 SGDLS and CDR2 YYNGEE. The CDR3 DNA reads as TGTGCCAGCAGCGCCCAGTCGGGGACAGCTCTGACCGGGGAGCTGTTTTTT. Amino acid sequence: CASSAQSGTALTGELFF.

The chain couples TRBV6-5 to TRBJ2-3; TRBD1 aligns across 10 bases. V was clipped by 5 bases and J by 7 bases; unmatched bases: 6. Germline assignment: CDR1 MNHEY and CDR2 SVGAGI. There are 14 residues in the CDR3. For the CDR3, the DNA is TGTGCCAGCAGTCCCGGGACAGGGGTAAATACGCAGTATTTT. It is translated as CASSPGTGVNTQYF.

V gene TRBV12-5 combines with J gene TRBJ1-3, with D possibly matching TRBD1 (5 bases). In germline, CDR1 is LGHNT, CDR2 FRNRAP. CDR3 size: 16 residues. V was clipped by 2 bases and J by 0 bases, with 11 bases between them. CDR3 DNA: TGTGCTAGTGGTTTGATCAGGGAACACTCTGGAAACACCATATATTTT. Translation gives CASGLIREHSGNTIYF.

The chain uses TRBV24-1 and TRBJ2-1; TRBD2 aligns across 8 bases. The CDR3 consists of 16 residues. CDR1 and CDR2 (germline): KGHDR, SFDVKD. Trimming took 5 bases from V and 8 from J; bases not matched to a gene: 13. The CDR3 here is CATSAHTRGGRDEQFF. Written as DNA, the CDR3 is TGTGCCACCAGTGCCCACACCCGGGGGGGCCGCGATGAGCAGTTCTTC.

A single count supports this clone. The rearrangement uses TRBV5-1 and TRBJ1-5; D might be TRBD1 (5 bases). This CDR3 is 15 amino acids long. The V gene lost 3 bases and the J gene lost 3 bases, with 13 bases spanning the gap. Per the germline V gene, CDR1 is SGHRS and CDR2 is YFSETQ. For the CDR3, the DNA is TGCGCCAGCAGCTCATTCGGGGGGGTCAATCAGCCCCAGCATTTT. Its translation is CASSSFGGVNQPQHF.

The chain joins TRBV6-1 to TRBJ1-2, with TRBD1 matching 8 bases. Germline-derived CDR1 and CDR2 are MNHNS and SASEGT. V was clipped by 1 base and J by 4 bases; unmatched bases: 2. The CDR3 contains 14 residues. Written as DNA, the CDR3 is TGTGCCAGCAGTGAAGGGACAGGGAGCTATGGCTACACCTTC. Translated: CASSEGTGSYGYTF.

The J gene is TRBJ2-2, the V gene TRBV5-1, with 10 bases matching TRBD2. The trim removed 3 bases at V and 6 bases at J, leaving 2 bases unmatched. The CDR3 is 14 residues long. Per germline, CDR1 SGHRS and CDR2 YFSETQ. The CDR3 spells CASSWGTSAGELFF. The CDR3 bases are TGCGCCAGCAGCTGGGGGACTAGCGCCGGGGAGCTGTTTTTT.

J is TRBJ1-6 and V is TRBV6-6; no clear D. Germline loops: CDR1 MNHNY, CDR2 SVGAGI (reference sequence). This CDR3 contains 15 residues. V was shortened by 4 bases and J by 6 bases, with 13 bases between the two germline ends. CDR3 protein: CASSSRPGSNSPLHF. CDR3 sequence (DNA): TGTGCCAGCAGTTCCCGACCGGGGAGTAATTCACCCCTCCACTTT.

The rearrangement uses TRBV6-6 and TRBJ2-2; 16 bases align to TRBD2. Germline CDR1 and CDR2: MNHNY and SVGAGI (reference sequence). V was clipped by 5 bases and J by 3 bases; unmatched bases: 12. CDR3 size: 20 residues. CDR3 sequence (DNA): TGTGCCAGCAGTCTCATCCCGGGACTAGCGGGGGGGAGGGACACCGGGGAGCTGTTTTTT. It specifies CASSLIPGLAGGRDTGELFF.

The chain links TRBV6-1 to TRBJ2-7, with 8 bases lining up with TRBD1. V was pared by 3 bases and J by 2 bases, with 6 bases of the junction left unmatched. This CDR3 has 15 residues. The germline CDR1 and CDR2 sequences are MNHNS and SASEGT. Here the CDR3 DNA reads TGTGCCAGCAGTGAGCCAGGGGGCATCCCCTACGAGCAGTACTTC. Translation gives CASSEPGGIPYEQYF.

The rearrangement links TRBV6-1 to TRBJ1-2; tentative D call: TRBD1 (5 bases). V lost 2 bases and J 1 base, leaving 11 bases between the germline ends. The CDR3 runs 15 residues. The germline V gene has CDR1 MNHNS and CDR2 SASEGT. The DNA of the CDR3 is TGTGCCAGCAGTGAACCGGGACTCCTTAACTATGGCTACACCTTC. This gives the protein CASSEPGLLNYGYTF.

This clone appeared once. The chain uses TRBV9 and TRBJ2-7; 8 nucleotides agree with TRBD1. Germline V lookup: CDR1 SGDLS, CDR2 YYNGEE. V dropped 4 bases and J dropped 5; count of bases not matched to a gene: 8. The CDR3 extends over 14 amino acids. DNA of the CDR3: TGTGCCAGCAGCCCTGCGACAGGGGAAAACGAGCAGTACTTC. Protein: CASSPATGENEQYF.

The V and J genes are TRBV6-5 and TRBJ2-7; 11 bases are a match to TRBD1. There are 14 residues in the CDR3. Germline V gives CDR1 MNHEY, CDR2 SVGAGI. V trimming: 3 bases; J trimming: 3 bases; junction bases outside the gene matches: 1. CDR3 in DNA: TGTGCCAGCAGTTATGGGACAGGGGGCTACGAGCAGTACTTC. It codes for CASSYGTGGYEQYF.

The chain is built from TRBV3-1 (or the pseudogene TRBV3-2) and TRBJ2-2; D ambiguous. V lost 0 bases to trimming and J lost 1 base, with 15 bases between them. The CDR3 totals 18 residues. Germline CDR1 and CDR2: LGHDT and YNNKEL (reference sequence). The CDR3 is CASSQDFLGRLNTGELFF. The CDR3 DNA follows: TGTGCCAGCAGCCAAGATTTTTTGGGCAGGCTGAACACCGGGGAGCTGTTTTTT.

The CDR3 bases are TGTGCCAGCAGGAGAGGGAGAGCAGATACGCAGTATTTT. It codes for CASRRGRADTQYF. The chain has TRBV2 and TRBJ2-3, with a tentative D call TRBD2 (5 bases). CDR3 length: 13 residues. From germline, CDR1 is SNHLY and CDR2 FYNNEI. V was cut by 6 bases and J by 4 bases, with 11 bases left in between.

The chain combines TRBV12-5 with TRBJ2-5, with TRBD1 matching 11 bases. The CDR3 has 15 amino acids. Germline-derived CDR1 and CDR2 are LGHNT and FRNRAP. J lost 4 bases, V lost 3 bases, and 4 bases had no gene match. The DNA of the CDR3 is TGTGCTAGTGGTTTCGGGACAGGGGGGGCAGAGACCCAGTACTTC. Its protein product is CASGFGTGGAETQYF.

The chain couples TRBV18 to TRBJ2-4; TRBD1 matches 7 bases. CDR3 size: 13 residues. The trim removed 3 bases at V and 6 bases at J, leaving 2 bases unmatched. Germline CDR1 and CDR2: KGHSH and LQKENI. CDR3 residues: CASSPAGGNIQYF. DNA of the CDR3: TGTGCCAGCTCACCGGCAGGGGGAAACATTCAGTACTTC.

About this clone itself: Mismatch with germline at one junction end may stem from a read error. V gene TRBV7-2 combines with J gene TRBJ2-5; 11 nucleotides match TRBD1. The CDR3 has 15 amino acids. Germline loops: CDR1 SGHTA, CDR2 FQGNSA. The CDR3 DNA is TGTGCCAGCAGCTTAGTGTCCCGGACAGGGGGCCTGGGAAACTTC. Amino acids: CASSLVSRTGGLGNF.

This rearrangement joins TRBV3-1 (or the pseudogene TRBV3-2) to TRBJ2-3; D is perhaps TRBD2 (6 bases). There are 15 residues in the CDR3. CDR1 and CDR2 (germline): LGHDT, YNNKEL (reference sequence). Deletions cut 0 bases from V and 4 bases from J, with 11 bases between. The CDR3, as DNA: TGTGCCAGCAGCCAAGATTTGGCTAGCGCAGATACGCAGTATTTT. It translates to CASSQDLASADTQYF.

The rearrangement links TRBV6-6 to TRBJ2-2; TRBD1 agrees at 7 bases. The V segment lost 2 bases and the J segment 5 bases; nucleotides outside the gene matches: 8. The germline V gene encodes CDR1 MNHNY and CDR2 SVGAGI (reference sequence). CDR3 length: 16 residues. CDR3 residues: CASSYLLAGGTGELFF. As DNA, the CDR3 is TGTGCCAGCAGTTACCTCCTTGCAGGGGGAACCGGGGAGCTGTTTTTT.

This clone was seen more than once but under ten times. The gene calls are TRBV7-8 and TRBJ2-3; 9 bases are shared with TRBD1. V shed 2 bases, J shed 5 bases, and the junction held 14 bases outside the gene matches. The V gene's germline CDR1 is SGHVS and CDR2 FQNEAQ. This CDR3 is built from 18 residues. CDR3 nucleotides: TGTGCCAGCAGCTTAATCAGGCCCGACAGGGGGACGTTAGATACGCAGTATTTT. Translating it yields CASSLIRPDRGTLDTQYF. Drawing the rest from reference TRBV7-8 and TRBJ2-3, the complete variable domain is GAGVSQSPRYKVAKRGQDVALRCDPISGHVSLFWYQQALGQGPEFLTYFQNEAQLDKSGLPSDRFFAERPEGSVSTLKIQRTQQEDSAVYLCASSLIRPDRGTLDTQYFGPGTRLTVL.

V gene TRBV28 combines with J gene TRBJ1-2; perhaps TRBD1 as D (5 bases). The CDR3 spans 14 residues. Trimming shortened V by 5 bases and J by 2 bases, and 12 bases separated the two germline ends. Germline V lookup: CDR1 MDHEN, CDR2 SYDVKM. CDR3 coding DNA: TGTGCCAGCAGTCTTATCGCAGGGAACTATGGCTACACCTTC. Translated, it gives CASSLIAGNYGYTF.